The rows below give T cell receptor beta chains drawn from one sample of a study of CD8+ T cells in alopecia areata. Some clones are missing from TCRdb's copy, which holds only in-frame ones; the method was immunoSEQ multiplex PCR. The table includes around 29,000 clones, about two thirds detected once. Sequencing used NKG2D-high CD8+ T cells sorted from blood. These receptors all come from a human donor with alopecia areata. The conserved cysteine and the conserved F or W are not part of the CDR3 here. Fields, in order: J gene, V gene, CDR3 protein.

j_gene: TRBJ2-1
v_gene: TRBV6-6
CDR3aa: ASSPIASGLYNEQF

j_gene: TRBJ1-2
v_gene: TRBV11-2
CDR3aa: ASSLGQSLYGYT

j_gene: TRBJ1-6
v_gene: TRBV9
CDR3aa: ASSGEGNSPLH

j_gene: TRBJ2-5
v_gene: TRBV4-3
CDR3aa: ASSQGGWMQETQY

j_gene: TRBJ2-5
v_gene: TRBV5-4
CDR3aa: ASSFDRQETQY

j_gene: TRBJ2-2
v_gene: TRBV27
CDR3aa: ASSFSSSGELF

j_gene: TRBJ2-5
v_gene: TRBV7-8
CDR3aa: ASSPGGPIPQTQY

j_gene: TRBJ2-7
v_gene: TRBV6-6
CDR3aa: ASSQDRGEAYEQY

j_gene: TRBJ1-2
v_gene: TRBV29-1
CDR3aa: SVEGIGSNYGYT

j_gene: TRBJ1-5
v_gene: TRBV28
CDR3aa: ASSPRQGWNQPQH

j_gene: TRBJ2-2
v_gene: TRBV29-1
CDR3aa: SVEGSGTTGELF

j_gene: TRBJ1-1
v_gene: TRBV7-2
CDR3aa: ASSLGGHTEAF

j_gene: TRBJ2-7
v_gene: TRBV7-9
CDR3aa: ASSLGESGVAYEQY

j_gene: TRBJ2-7
v_gene: TRBV7-6
CDR3aa: ASSPGPSGGIGRNEQY

j_gene: TRBJ2-5
v_gene: TRBV28
CDR3aa: ASSLLQGTWETQY

j_gene: TRBJ2-7
v_gene: TRBV29-1
CDR3aa: SVATSDSYEQY

j_gene: TRBJ2-7
v_gene: TRBV4-1
CDR3aa: ASSQVGTGVYEQY

j_gene: TRBJ2-2
v_gene: TRBV5-4
CDR3aa: ASSFGQGTGELF

j_gene: TRBJ2-1
v_gene: TRBV15
CDR3aa: ATSRVGGTDASEQF

j_gene: TRBJ2-7
v_gene: TRBV28
CDR3aa: ASSLRFLLGSSYEQY

j_gene: TRBJ2-3
v_gene: TRBV7-2
CDR3aa: ASSLVRYSYTDTQY

j_gene: TRBJ2-3
v_gene: TRBV27
CDR3aa: ASSLMGGTLGVDTQY

j_gene: TRBJ2-5
v_gene: TRBV2
CDR3aa: ATLNGVADQETQY

j_gene: TRBJ2-4
v_gene: TRBV4-3
CDR3aa: ASSQGTGVENIQY

j_gene: TRBJ1-5
v_gene: TRBV4-2
CDR3aa: ASSQVTEIQPQH